The clone carrying this T cell receptor beta chain was seen many times. The antigen remains undetermined. These patients, aged 18 to 65, had recently diagnosed hyperthyroidism lasting under 2 months. Pregnant or lactating patients were excluded, as were those with uncontrolled infection or other autoimmune disease. RNA transcripts provided the source from which TCR beta CDR3 regions were amplified. The primer set for the first-round RT-PCR of the TCR CDR3 was HTBI. Via MiXCR, TCRdb re-called the multiplex PCR reads, giving one row per CDR3 protein. The sample lists about 420,000 distinct CDR3 sequences; roughly 13% were seen once. This sample is part of a study of T cells in Graves' hyperthyroidism and ophthalmopathy. Study-level information: Blood from the periphery was taken at initial diagnosis, before any treatment. Regarding the study as a whole: Also found in blood were most expanded thyroid clonotypes above 0.001.

There are 15 residues in the CDR3. V was shortened by 6 bases and J by 2 bases, with 16 bases between the two germline ends. Germline CDR1 KGHSH, CDR2 LQKENI. The sequencing sample was made of blood. The receptor comes from a woman younger than 35 with Graves' hyperthyroidism. V is TRBV18 and J is TRBJ2-5; D is perhaps TRBD1 (6 bases). The CDR3 loop is CASSKATGWQETQYF. The CDR3 nucleotides are TGTGCCAGCTCGAAGGCCACAGGGTGGCAAGAGACCCAGTACTTC.